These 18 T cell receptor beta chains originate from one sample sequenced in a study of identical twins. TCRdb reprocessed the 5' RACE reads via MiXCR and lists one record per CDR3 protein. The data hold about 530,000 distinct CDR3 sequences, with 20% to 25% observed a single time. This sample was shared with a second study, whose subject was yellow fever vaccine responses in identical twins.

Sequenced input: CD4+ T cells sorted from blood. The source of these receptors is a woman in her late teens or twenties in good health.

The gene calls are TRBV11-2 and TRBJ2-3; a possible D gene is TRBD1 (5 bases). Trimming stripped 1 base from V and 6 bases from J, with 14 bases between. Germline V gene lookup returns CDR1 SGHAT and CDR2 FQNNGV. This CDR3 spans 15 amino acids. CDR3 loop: CASSLGGSSLDTQYF. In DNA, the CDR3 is TGTGCCAGCAGCTTAGGGGGCAGTTCTTTGGATACGCAGTATTTT.

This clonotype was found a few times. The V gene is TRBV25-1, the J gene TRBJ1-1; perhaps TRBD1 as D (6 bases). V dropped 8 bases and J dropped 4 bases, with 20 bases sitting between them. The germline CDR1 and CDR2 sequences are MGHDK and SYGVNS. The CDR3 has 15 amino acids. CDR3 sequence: CASLNGGTGFTEAFF. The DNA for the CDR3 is TGTGCCAGCTTAAACGGGGGAACAGGGTTCACTGAAGCTTTCTTT.

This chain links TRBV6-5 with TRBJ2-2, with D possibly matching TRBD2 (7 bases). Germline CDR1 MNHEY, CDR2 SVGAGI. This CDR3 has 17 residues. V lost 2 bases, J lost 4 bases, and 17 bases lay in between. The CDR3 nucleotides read TGTGCCAGCAGTTACAACCTCAGGGGAGGGAGCACCGGGGAGCTGTTTTTT. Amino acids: CASSYNLRGGSTGELFF.

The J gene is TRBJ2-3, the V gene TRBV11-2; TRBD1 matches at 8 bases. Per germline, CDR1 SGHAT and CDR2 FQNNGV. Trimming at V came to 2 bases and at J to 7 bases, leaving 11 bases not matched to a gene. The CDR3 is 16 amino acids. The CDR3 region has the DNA TGTGCCAGCAGCTTACTTCGAGGGCAGGGGGCCAATACGCAGTATTTT. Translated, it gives CASSLLRGQGANTQYF. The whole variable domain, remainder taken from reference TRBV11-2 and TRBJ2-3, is EAGVAQSPRYKIIEKRQSVAFWCNPISGHATLYWYQQILGQGPKLLIQFQNNGVVDDSQLPKDRFSAERLKGVDSTLKIQPAKLEDSAVYLCASSLLRGQGANTQYFGPGTRLTVL.

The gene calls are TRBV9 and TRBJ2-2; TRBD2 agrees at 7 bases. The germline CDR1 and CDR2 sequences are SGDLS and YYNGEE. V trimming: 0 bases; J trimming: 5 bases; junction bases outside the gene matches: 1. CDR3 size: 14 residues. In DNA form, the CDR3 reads TGTGCCAGCAGCGTAGACGGGAGGACCGGGGAGCTGTTTTTT. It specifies CASSVDGRTGELFF.

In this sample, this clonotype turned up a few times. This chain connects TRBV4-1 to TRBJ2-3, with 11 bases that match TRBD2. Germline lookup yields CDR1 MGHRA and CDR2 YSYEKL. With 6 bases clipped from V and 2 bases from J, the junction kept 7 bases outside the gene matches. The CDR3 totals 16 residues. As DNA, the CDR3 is TGCGCCAGCAGTCCCAAACTAGCGGGGGTCACAGATACGCAGTATTTT. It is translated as CASSPKLAGVTDTQYF.

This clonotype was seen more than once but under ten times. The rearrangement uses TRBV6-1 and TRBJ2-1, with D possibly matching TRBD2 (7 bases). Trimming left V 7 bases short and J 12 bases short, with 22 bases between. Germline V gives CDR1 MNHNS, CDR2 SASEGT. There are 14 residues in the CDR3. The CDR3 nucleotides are TGTGCCAGCACTACAGCGGGACATAATACGGGGCAGTTCTTC. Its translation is CASTTAGHNTGQFF.

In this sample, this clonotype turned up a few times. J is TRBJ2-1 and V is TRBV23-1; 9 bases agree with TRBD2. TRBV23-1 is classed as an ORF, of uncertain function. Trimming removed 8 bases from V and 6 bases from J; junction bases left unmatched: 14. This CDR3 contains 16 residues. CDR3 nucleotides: TGCGCCAGCCCGCGGGGGGGAATCGAAACGGTCAATGAGCAGTTCTTC. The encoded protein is CASPRGGIETVNEQFF.

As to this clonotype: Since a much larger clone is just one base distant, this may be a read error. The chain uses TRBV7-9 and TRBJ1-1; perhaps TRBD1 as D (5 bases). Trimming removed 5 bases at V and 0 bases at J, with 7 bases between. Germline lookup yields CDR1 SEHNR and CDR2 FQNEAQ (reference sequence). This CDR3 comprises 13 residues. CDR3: CASSRTMNTEAFF. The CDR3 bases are TGTGCCAGCAGCCGGACAATGAACACTGAAGCTTTCTTT.

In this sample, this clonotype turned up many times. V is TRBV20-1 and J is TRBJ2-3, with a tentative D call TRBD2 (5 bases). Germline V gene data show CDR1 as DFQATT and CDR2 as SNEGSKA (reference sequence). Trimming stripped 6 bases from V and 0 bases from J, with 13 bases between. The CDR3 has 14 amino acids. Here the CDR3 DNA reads TGCAGTGCACCAGGACTTACTAGCACAGATACGCAGTATTTT. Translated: CSAPGLTSTDTQYF.

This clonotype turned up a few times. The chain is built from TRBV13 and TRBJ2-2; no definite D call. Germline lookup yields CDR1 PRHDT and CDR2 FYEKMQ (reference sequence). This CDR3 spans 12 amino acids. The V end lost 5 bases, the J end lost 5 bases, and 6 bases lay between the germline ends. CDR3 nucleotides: TGTGCCAGCAGCCCTTGGACCGGGGAGCTGTTTTTT. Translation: CASSPWTGELFF.

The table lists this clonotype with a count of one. DNA of the CDR3: TGTGCCACCAGACAGGACCAAGAGACCCAGTACTTC. Translating gives CATRQDQETQYF. This chain joins TRBV19 and TRBJ2-5; TRBD1 might be the D (6 bases). The CDR3 extends over 12 amino acids. CDR1 LNHDA and CDR2 SQIVND come from the germline V gene (reference sequence). Trimming stripped 10 bases from V and 0 bases from J, with 9 bases between. The complete variable domain, with remaining parts taken from reference TRBV19 and TRBJ2-5, reads DGGITQSPKYLFRKEGQNVTLSCEQNLNHDAMYWYRQDPGQGLRLIYYSQIVNDFQKGDIAEGYSVSREKKESFPLTVTSAQKNPTAFYLCATRQDQETQYFGPGTRLLVL.

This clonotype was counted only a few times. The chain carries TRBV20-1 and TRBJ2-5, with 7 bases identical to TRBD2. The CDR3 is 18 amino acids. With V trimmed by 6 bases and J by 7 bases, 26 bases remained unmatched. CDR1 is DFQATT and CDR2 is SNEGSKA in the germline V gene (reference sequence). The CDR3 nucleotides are TGCAGTGCCACCCCCACTGGCGGGAGAGCAGGCGGTACTGGGACCCAGTACTTC. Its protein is CSATPTGGRAGGTGTQYF.

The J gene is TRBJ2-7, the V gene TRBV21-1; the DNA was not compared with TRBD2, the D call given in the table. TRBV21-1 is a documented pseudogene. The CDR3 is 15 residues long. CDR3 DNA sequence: TGTGCCATCCCTCCGGCAAGCGGGAGTCCCCACGAGCAGTACTTC. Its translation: CAIPPASGSPHEQYF.

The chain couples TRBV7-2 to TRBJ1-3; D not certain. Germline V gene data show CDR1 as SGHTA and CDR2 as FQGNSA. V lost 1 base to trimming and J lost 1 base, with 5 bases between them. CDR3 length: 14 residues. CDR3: CASSLVRSGNTIYF. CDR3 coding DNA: TGTGCCAGCAGCTTAGTCCGGTCTGGAAACACCATATATTTT.

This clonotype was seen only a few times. For the CDR3, the DNA is TGCGCCAGCAGCCAAGAACCGGGACAGAACTATGGCTACACCTTC. Translating gives CASSQEPGQNYGYTF. The rearrangement links TRBV4-1 to TRBJ1-2, with 7 bases fitting TRBD1. Germline V gene sequence: CDR1 MGHRA, CDR2 YSYEKL. With V trimmed by 0 bases and J by 2 bases, 3 bases remained unmatched. The CDR3 loop spans 15 amino acids.

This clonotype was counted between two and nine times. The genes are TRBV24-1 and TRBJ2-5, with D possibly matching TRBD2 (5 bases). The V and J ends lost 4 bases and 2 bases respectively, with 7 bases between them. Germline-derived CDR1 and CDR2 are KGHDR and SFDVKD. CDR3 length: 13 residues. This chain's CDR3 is CATSDDYQETQYF. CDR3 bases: TGTGCCACCAGTGACGACTATCAAGAGACCCAGTACTTC.

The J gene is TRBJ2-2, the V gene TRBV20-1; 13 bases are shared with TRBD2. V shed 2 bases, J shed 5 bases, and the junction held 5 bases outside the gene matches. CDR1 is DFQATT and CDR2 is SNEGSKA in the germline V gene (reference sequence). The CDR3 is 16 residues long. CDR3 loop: CSARPQGLAGTGELFF. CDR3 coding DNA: TGCAGTGCTAGACCACAGGGACTAGCGGGAACCGGGGAGCTGTTTTTT.